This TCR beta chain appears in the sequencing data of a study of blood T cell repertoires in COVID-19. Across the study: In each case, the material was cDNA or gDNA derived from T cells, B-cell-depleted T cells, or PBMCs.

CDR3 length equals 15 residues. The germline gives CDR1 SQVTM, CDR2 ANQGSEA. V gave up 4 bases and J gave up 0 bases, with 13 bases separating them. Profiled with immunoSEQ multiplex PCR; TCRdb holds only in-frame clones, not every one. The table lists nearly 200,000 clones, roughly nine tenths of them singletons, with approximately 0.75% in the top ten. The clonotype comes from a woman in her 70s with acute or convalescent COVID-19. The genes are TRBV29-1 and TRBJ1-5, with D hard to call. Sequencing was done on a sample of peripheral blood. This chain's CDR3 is CSVGGLRNSNQPQHF. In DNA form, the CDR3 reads TGCAGCGTTGGTGGACTTCGGAATAGCAATCAGCCCCAGCATTTT.